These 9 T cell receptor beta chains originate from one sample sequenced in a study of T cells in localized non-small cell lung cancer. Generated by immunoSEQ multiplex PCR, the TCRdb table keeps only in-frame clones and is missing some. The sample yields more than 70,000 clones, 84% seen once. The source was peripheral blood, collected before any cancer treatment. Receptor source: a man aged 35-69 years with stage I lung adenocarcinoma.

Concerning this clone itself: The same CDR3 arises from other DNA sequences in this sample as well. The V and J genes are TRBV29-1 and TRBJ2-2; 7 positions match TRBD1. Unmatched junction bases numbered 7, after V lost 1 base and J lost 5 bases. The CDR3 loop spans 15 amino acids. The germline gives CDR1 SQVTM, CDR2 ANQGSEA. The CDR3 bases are TGCAGCGTTGAAGGCCAGGGGGTGGGGACCGGGGAGCTGTTTTTT. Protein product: CSVEGQGVGTGELFF.

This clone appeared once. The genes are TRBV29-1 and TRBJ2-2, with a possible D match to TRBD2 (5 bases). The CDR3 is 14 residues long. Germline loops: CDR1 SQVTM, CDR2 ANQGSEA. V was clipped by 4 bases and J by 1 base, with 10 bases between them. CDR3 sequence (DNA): TGCAGCGTTGGGGCGGGTGGGAACACCGGGGAGCTGTTTTTT. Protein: CSVGAGGNTGELFF.

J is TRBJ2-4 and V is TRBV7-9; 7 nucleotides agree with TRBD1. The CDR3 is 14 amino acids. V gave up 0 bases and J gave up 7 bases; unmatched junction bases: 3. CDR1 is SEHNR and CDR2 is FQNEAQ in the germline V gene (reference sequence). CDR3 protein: CASSLAGGGNIQYF. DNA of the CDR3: TGTGCCAGCAGCTTAGCAGGGGGCGGGAACATTCAGTACTTC.

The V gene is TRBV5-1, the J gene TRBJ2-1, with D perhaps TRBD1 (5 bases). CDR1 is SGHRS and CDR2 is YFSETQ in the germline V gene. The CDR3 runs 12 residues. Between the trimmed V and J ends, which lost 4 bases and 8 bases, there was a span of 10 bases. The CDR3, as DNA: TGCGCCAGCAGCCAGGGTGGCGATGAGCAGTTCTTC. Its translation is CASSQGGDEQFF.

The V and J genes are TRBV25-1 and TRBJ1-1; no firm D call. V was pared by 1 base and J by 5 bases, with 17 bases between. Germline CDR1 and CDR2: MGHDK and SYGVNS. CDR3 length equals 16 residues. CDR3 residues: CASSESSHWRGTEAFF. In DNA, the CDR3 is TGTGCCAGCAGTGAATCTTCACATTGGAGAGGTACTGAAGCTTTCTTT.

The DNA for the CDR3 is TGTGCCAGCAAGAAACCGGGACTAGCTTACAATGAGCAGTTCTTC. It yields the protein CASKKPGLAYNEQFF. V and J are TRBV27 and TRBJ2-1, with 9 positions matching TRBD2. Trimming took 7 bases from V and 4 from J; bases not matched to a gene: 8. Per germline, CDR1 MNHEY and CDR2 SMNVEV (reference sequence). This CDR3 is 15 amino acids long.

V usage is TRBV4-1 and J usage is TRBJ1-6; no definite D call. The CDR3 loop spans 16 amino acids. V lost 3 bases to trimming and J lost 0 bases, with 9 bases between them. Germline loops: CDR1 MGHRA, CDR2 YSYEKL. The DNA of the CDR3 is TGCGCCAGCAGCCAGGCCGAAAGCTCCTATAATTCACCCCTCCACTTT. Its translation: CASSQAESSYNSPLHF.

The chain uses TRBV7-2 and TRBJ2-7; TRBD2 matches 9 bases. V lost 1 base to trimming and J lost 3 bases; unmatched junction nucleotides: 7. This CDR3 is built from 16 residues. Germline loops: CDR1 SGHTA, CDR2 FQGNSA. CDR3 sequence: CASSLESSGGIYEQYF. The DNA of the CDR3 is TGTGCCAGCAGCTTAGAGAGTAGCGGGGGAATCTACGAGCAGTACTTC. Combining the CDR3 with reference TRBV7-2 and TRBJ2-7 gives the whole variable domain GAGVSQSPSNKVTEKGKDVELRCDPISGHTALYWYRQSLGQGLEFLIYFQGNSAPDKSGLPSDRFSAERTGGSVSTLTIQRTQQEDSAVYLCASSLESSGGIYEQYFGPGTRLTVT.

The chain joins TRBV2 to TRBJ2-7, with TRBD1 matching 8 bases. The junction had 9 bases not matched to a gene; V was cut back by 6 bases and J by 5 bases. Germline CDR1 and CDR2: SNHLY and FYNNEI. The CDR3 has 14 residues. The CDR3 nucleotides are TGTGCCAGCAGCTCAGGACAGGGTATCCACGAGCAGTACTTC. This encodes CASSSGQGIHEQYF.